This T cell receptor beta chain was sequenced for a study of blood T cell repertoires in COVID-19. Across the whole study: Both acute and convalescent COVID-19 samples were obtained from the United States, Italy and Spain.

Assay used: immunoSEQ multiplex PCR; TCRdb lists only in-frame clones, some missing. The data contain about 120,000 clones, roughly 89% of them singletons. Individuals drawn from 24 US areas were roughly 18 to 95 years old. Clinical histories supplied by participants themselves formed the basis of cohort assignment. The sequence was obtained from a woman aged 25 to 39 who had recovered from COVID-19. The sample comprised PBMCs or T cells enriched from blood (not recorded which).

CDR3 nucleotides: TGTGCCAGCAGCTCTGTCCCTCAGCGCTCTGGAAACACCATATATTTT. Amino acid sequence: CASSSVPQRSGNTIYF. The chain carries TRBV5-4 and TRBJ1-3, with no clear D. The CDR3 length is 16 residues. The germline CDR1 and CDR2 sequences are SGHNT and YYREEE (reference sequence). V lost 3 bases to trimming and J lost 0 bases, with 13 bases between them. Based on the CDR3 plus reference TRBV5-4 and TRBJ1-3, the full variable domain is ETGVTQSPTHLIKTRGQQVTLRCSSQSGHNTVSWYQQALGQGPQFIFQYYREEENGRGNFPPRFSGLQFPNYSSELNVNALELDDSALYLCASSSVPQRSGNTIYFGEGSWLTVV.